This T cell receptor (beta chain) is from a study of shared clonotypes between healthy human individuals. HIV-negative, healthy adults without recent acute infections or vaccinations were the donors. Germline CDR1 SGHRS, CDR2 YFSETQ. There are 17 residues in the CDR3. V dropped 2 bases and J dropped 3; count of bases not matched to a gene: 12. Assay execution proceeded at the deep level. Splitting of each subset's genomic DNA was done evenly across several immunoSEQ plates. Authors' methods: Owing to the provision of junction-only sequences devoid of quality scores by immunoSEQ, filtering differed. Libraries were prepared by immunoSEQ multiplex PCR; TCRdb keeps only in-frame clonotypes and omits some of them. The V and J calls and clone size come from that table; D and trimming were worked out from the DNA. Of roughly 510,000 clones listed, 60% to 80% are singletons.

The specimen sequenced was PBMCs. This sequence was found in a woman aged 40 to 55 in good health. Some clones in this sample may be carry-over from other donors' samples. V is TRBV5-1 and J is TRBJ2-3, with 7 nucleotides matching TRBD1. The CDR3 reads CASSLFTGTAKTDTQYF. CDR3 bases: TGCGCCAGCAGCTTATTTACCGGGACAGCCAAAACAGATACGCAGTATTTT. The whole variable domain, filled in from reference TRBV5-1 and TRBJ2-3, reads KAGVTQTPRYLIKTRGQQVTLSCSPISGHRSVSWYQQTPGQGLQFLFEYFSETQRNKGNFPGRFSGRQFSNSRSEMNVSTLELGDSALYLCASSLFTGTAKTDTQYFGPGTRLTVL.